This entry describes one TCR beta chain. What it binds is unknown. CDR3 length: 18 residues. The data derive from a study of OX40 agonist ivuxolimab in advanced cancers. Study findings and constraints: Antigen targets of the expanded peripheral T cells went undetermined.

Generated by immunoSEQ multiplex PCR, the TCRdb table keeps only in-frame clones and is missing some. Of 50,000 to 75,000 clones detected, 92% appear once; the ten largest clones hold 0.62%. The specimen comprised CD4+ or CD8+ T cells sorted from blood, sampled in a trial of the OX40 agonist ivuxolimab. This receptor was taken from an adult with an advanced solid tumor such as melanoma, head and neck, liver or kidney cancer. The chain combines TRBV12-2 with TRBJ1-2; TRBD1, as called in the table, went unchecked against the DNA. TRBV12-2 is given as a pseudogene. In DNA form, the CDR3 reads TGTGCAAGTCGCGCATTATCCGGGACAGGGACCAAATATCATGGCTACACCTTC. This sequence encodes CASRALSGTGTKYHGYTF.